Shown below are 18 T cell receptor beta chains from a single sample sequenced in a study of blood T cells in healthy people across ages. Then a second PCR, running about 6 to 12 cycles, was carried out with a sample-barcoded 5' primer and a J-beta primer mix. TCRdb reprocessed the 5' RACE reads with MiXCR, giving one entry per CDR3 protein. The sample holds around 780,000 distinct CDR3 sequences; 45% to 70% are singletons and the top ten take roughly 24%. The sequenced material came from blood. The receptor set was obtained from a man between 35 and 55 years old in good health.

V gene TRBV20-1 combines with J gene TRBJ2-2, with 11 bases matching TRBD2. Germline loops: CDR1 DFQATT, CDR2 SNEGSKA (reference sequence). The CDR3 length is 17 residues. Trimming removed 0 bases from V and 5 bases from J; junction bases left unmatched: 8. CDR3 in amino acids: CSARDELAGVRTGELFF. Here the CDR3 DNA reads TGCAGTGCTAGAGACGAACTAGCGGGAGTTCGGACCGGGGAGCTGTTTTTT.

The V gene is TRBV28, the J gene TRBJ1-6; TRBD1 is a possible D gene (5 bases). CDR3 length: 17 amino acids. The germline V and J ends were trimmed by 6 bases and 5 bases, with 20 bases remaining between them. CDR1 and CDR2 (germline): MDHEN, SYDVKM. CDR3 residues: CASSNRGWGEHNSPLHF. Written as DNA, the CDR3 is TGTGCCAGCAGCAACCGGGGCTGGGGTGAACATAATTCACCCCTCCACTTT.

The rearrangement links TRBV7-2 to TRBJ2-7; TRBD2 agrees at 7 bases. J gave up 0 bases and V 1 base, and 6 bases lay outside the gene matches. Germline lookup yields CDR1 SGHTA and CDR2 FQGNSA. There are 16 residues in the CDR3. This chain's CDR3 is CASSLEGAGFSYEQYF. The CDR3 DNA sequence: TGTGCCAGCAGCTTAGAGGGAGCGGGGTTCTCCTACGAGCAGTACTTC. The whole variable domain, filled in from reference TRBV7-2 and TRBJ2-7, reads GAGVSQSPSNKVTEKGKDVELRCDPISGHTALYWYRQSLGQGLEFLIYFQGNSAPDKSGLPSDRFSAERTGGSVSTLTIQRTQQEDSAVYLCASSLEGAGFSYEQYFGPGTRLTVT.

This chain links TRBV20-1 with TRBJ1-1; 8 positions match TRBD1. After removal of 5 bases from V and 1 base from J, the junction contained 0 bases not matched to a gene. CDR3 size: 12 residues. The V gene's germline CDR1 is DFQATT and CDR2 SNEGSKA (reference sequence). CDR3: CSAGTGNTEAFF. The CDR3, as DNA: TGCAGTGCTGGGACAGGGAACACTGAAGCTTTCTTT.

This clonotype was counted a few times. V and J are TRBV28 and TRBJ2-5, with D possibly matching TRBD2 (5 bases). CDR1 and CDR2 (germline): MDHEN, SYDVKM. Trimming stripped 2 bases from V and 4 bases from J, with 11 bases between. This CDR3 is built from 14 residues. The CDR3 DNA sequence: TGTGCCAGCAGTTTAGTCGGGGTCCCAGAGACCCAGTACTTC. Translation gives CASSLVGVPETQYF. The full variable domain, its missing parts supplied by reference TRBV28 and TRBJ2-5, is DVKVTQSSRYLVKRTGEKVFLECVQDMDHENMFWYRQDPGLGLRLIYFSYDVKMKEKGDIPEGYSVSREKKERFSLILESASTNQTSMYLCASSLVGVPETQYFGPGTRLLVL.

This clonotype was detected once. This sequence joins TRBV27 and TRBJ1-4, with D hard to call. Germline V CDR1 and CDR2: MNHEY, SMNVEV (reference sequence). This CDR3 is 18 amino acids long. With 0 bases removed from V and 0 bases from J, the gap between germline ends came to 14 bases. CDR3: CASSLSASSFATNEKLFF. CDR3 DNA sequence: TGTGCCAGCAGTTTATCTGCCAGCTCCTTTGCAACTAATGAAAAACTGTTTTTT. Full variable domain (missing parts from reference TRBV27 and TRBJ1-4): EAQVTQNPRYLITVTGKKLTVTCSQNMNHEYMSWYRQDPGLGLRQIYYSMNVEVTDKGDVPEGYKVSRKEKRNFPLILESPSPNQTSLYFCASSLSASSFATNEKLFFGSGTQLSVL.

The chain combines TRBV12-5 with TRBJ2-4; possible D gene TRBD2, 5 bases. The assigned J gene may be wrong: the sequence end matches TRBJ2-5 better. Germline loops: CDR1 LGHNT, CDR2 FRNRAP. The CDR3 sequence is 13 residues long. The CDR3 DNA follows: TGTGCTAGTGGTCAAGGACTGCAAGAGACCCAGTACTTC. It codes for CASGQGLQETQYF.

The gene calls are TRBV27 and TRBJ2-3; 7 bases map to TRBD1. Germline V CDR1 and CDR2: MNHEY, SMNVEV (reference sequence). This CDR3 spans 15 amino acids. V was pared by 1 base and J by 5 bases, with 6 bases of the junction left unmatched. In DNA, the CDR3 is TGTGCCAGCAGTTTATTAGGGGGCGCCCGAGATACGCAGTATTTT. It codes for CASSLLGGARDTQYF.

This clonotype was found many times. The rearrangement joins TRBV2 to TRBJ2-5; 9 nucleotides line up with TRBD1. Germline-derived CDR1 and CDR2 are SNHLY and FYNNEI. V was clipped by 6 bases and J by 4 bases; unmatched bases: 12. The CDR3 has 16 amino acids. The CDR3 region is CASSARGTGSRETQYF. CDR3 coding DNA: TGTGCCAGCAGCGCTCGAGGGACAGGGAGCCGAGAGACCCAGTACTTC.

The V and J genes are TRBV10-3 and TRBJ1-4; 7 bases are a match to TRBD1. This CDR3 contains 15 residues. The ends lost 2 bases at V and 5 bases at J; junction bases unmatched: 5. CDR1 is ENHRY and CDR2 is SYGVKD in the germline V gene. CDR3 region: CAISEPGQQNEKLFF. CDR3 DNA: TGTGCCATCAGTGAGCCGGGACAGCAGAATGAAAAACTGTTTTTT.

This clonotype is a singleton in its sample. In DNA, the CDR3 is TGTGCCAGCAGCTTAGGGGGACTAGGACCACGCGAGTATTTT. Translated, it gives CASSLGGLGPREYF. This chain connects TRBV7-8 to TRBJ2-3, with 8 bases that match TRBD2. Germline lookup yields CDR1 SGHVS and CDR2 FQNEAQ. The CDR3 spans 14 residues. V lost 1 base, J lost 13 bases, and 10 bases stayed unmatched.

The CDR3 protein is CASSGGDRDNEQFF. For the CDR3, the DNA is TGCGCCAGCAGCGGAGGGGACAGGGACAATGAGCAGTTCTTC. The chain has TRBV5-1 and TRBJ2-1; TRBD1 agrees at 9 bases. Trimming at V came to 4 bases and at J to 5 bases, leaving 4 bases not matched to a gene. CDR3 length: 14 residues. CDR1 is SGHRS and CDR2 is YFSETQ in the germline V gene.

The chain recombines TRBV7-2 with TRBJ2-3; D is perhaps TRBD2 (5 bases). The V and J ends lost 5 bases and 0 bases respectively, with 12 bases between them. Looked up from germline, CDR1 is SGHTA and CDR2 is FQGNSA. The CDR3 runs to 15 residues. The CDR3 region is CASSRDYSSTDTQYF. The CDR3 nucleotides are TGTGCCAGCAGCCGAGACTACTCTAGCACAGATACGCAGTATTTT.

The V and J genes are TRBV6-5 and TRBJ2-3, with D perhaps TRBD1 or TRBD2 (5 bases each). The germline V gene encodes CDR1 MNHEY and CDR2 SVGAGI. The CDR3 has 17 amino acids. V gave up 5 bases and J gave up 0 bases, with 18 bases separating them. The CDR3 is CASSLLGTSISTDTQYF. In DNA, the CDR3 is TGTGCCAGCAGTCTTCTCGGGACCTCCATTAGCACAGATACGCAGTATTTT.

V and J are TRBV20-1 and TRBJ2-2; 7 nucleotides line up with TRBD1. Germline V gives CDR1 DFQATT, CDR2 SNEGSKA (reference sequence). The CDR3 covers 16 residues. The V gene end was trimmed by 5 bases and the J gene end by 3 bases; junction bases not matched to a gene: 12. The CDR3 region is CSAGDLRQGDTGELFF. The CDR3 bases are TGCAGTGCTGGGGACCTAAGGCAGGGGGACACCGGGGAGCTGTTTTTT.

This clonotype was recorded at least ten times. This rearrangement joins TRBV10-3 to TRBJ1-1; 9 nucleotides align to TRBD1. The CDR3 is made up of 15 amino acids. J gave up 8 bases and V 3 bases, and 10 bases lay outside the gene matches. Looked up from germline, CDR1 is ENHRY and CDR2 is SYGVKD. This CDR3 is CAISETGGRLREAFF. The CDR3 DNA follows: TGTGCCATCAGTGAAACAGGGGGCCGGCTGCGGGAAGCTTTCTTT.

The chain employs TRBV11-3 and TRBJ2-7, with 7 positions matching TRBD1. The V segment lost 5 bases and the J segment 3 bases; nucleotides outside the gene matches: 13. Germline V gives CDR1 SGHNT, CDR2 YENEEA. This CDR3 region has 16 residues. The CDR3 reads CASSHHRDRISYEQYF. The DNA of the CDR3 is TGTGCCAGCAGCCACCACCGGGACAGAATAAGCTACGAGCAGTACTTC. The whole variable domain, filled in from reference TRBV11-3 and TRBJ2-7, reads EAGVVQSPRYKIIEKKQPVAFWCNPISGHNTLYWYLQNLGQGPELLIRYENEEAVDDSQLPKDRFSAERLKGVDSTLKIQPAELGDSAVYLCASSHHRDRISYEQYFGPGTRLTVT.

The rearrangement uses TRBV5-1 and TRBJ2-7; 7 bases are a match to TRBD2. The tail of the sequence fits TRBJ2-5 better, so the J call may be wrong. Germline V gene sequence: CDR1 SGHRS, CDR2 YFSETQ. This CDR3 is built from 14 residues. CDR3 DNA: TGCGCCAGCAGCTGGGGGACTACCCGGGAGACCCAGTACTTC. It specifies CASSWGTTRETQYF.